This entry describes one TCR beta chain. Its specificity is unknown. The RNA, roughly 0.5 to 1 ug, was put through reverse transcription using random hexamers. TCR beta CDR3 was amplified by immunoSEQ multiplex PCR. This amplification extended across 54 Vbeta and 13 Jbeta segments. One entry per CDR3 protein results from TCRdb running MiXCR on the immunoSEQ multiplex PCR reads. The profile shows roughly 80,000 distinct CDR3 sequences, approximately 94% of them singletons. CDR3 size: 14 residues. The germline V gene encodes CDR1 SGHRS and CDR2 YFSETQ. Trimming removed 3 bases at V and 6 bases at J, with 14 bases between. This sample stems from a study of CD8 T cells in Susac syndrome. Study as a whole: At the time of blood draw, patients with Susac syndrome were therapy-naive, receiving corticosteroids, or receiving intravenous immunoglobulin alone.

Study-level points and caveats: In its TCR sequencing and HLA analysis, the study acknowledged that the number of individuals was relatively small.

The sequenced material came from CD8+ T cells from PBMCs. The chain recombines TRBV5-1 with TRBJ2-3; D is possibly TRBD1 (6 bases). This TCR was sampled from a human donor with Susac syndrome. CDR3 coding DNA: TGCGCCAGCAGCTCTCGGACAGCCTGGGATACGCAGTATTTT. Translating gives CASSSRTAWDTQYF.